The clone carrying this TCR beta chain counts as medium-sized by frequency. The antigen is unknown. These data originate in a study of T cell clusters in autoimmune cytopenias. Study-wide points: TRB repertoire shifts in secondary cytopenia and chronic lymphocytic leukemia mostly reflected lymphoma, not autoimmunity.

Germline V CDR1 and CDR2: SQVTM, ANQGSEA. This CDR3 spans 14 amino acids. Each sample's input was about 250 ng genomic DNA, 30,000 to 45,000 genome equivalents. Multiplex touch-down PCR amplified TRB using TRB-A and TRB-B pools in one tube. TCRdb reanalyzed the multiplex PCR reads, giving one entry per CDR3 protein sequence and no DNA. Its table lists under 3,500 distinct CDR3 sequences. The source material was peripheral blood. The gene calls are TRBV29-1 and TRBJ1-1; there is no DNA to check the TCRdb D call of TRBD1. The origin of this receptor is a human donor with an autoimmune cytopenia or autoimmune hepatitis (not recorded which). The CDR3 sequence: CSVEEQGRNTEAFF.